This TCR beta chain was sequenced in a study of blood T cell repertoires in COVID-19. J gave up 9 bases and V 4 bases, and 8 bases lay outside the gene matches. The CDR3 spans 15 residues. Per the germline V gene, CDR1 is SQVTM and CDR2 is ANQGSEA. The assay was immunoSEQ multiplex PCR, and TCRdb's table has in-frame clones only and misses some. The sample yields about 300,000 clones, more than 80% seen once. The sample was PBMCs or T cells enriched from blood (not recorded which). This sequence joins TRBV29-1 and TRBJ2-1; 14 positions match TRBD2. The receptor's source is a young woman who had recovered from COVID-19. DNA of the CDR3: TGCAGCGTTGGCGCCGGGACTAGCGGGAGTAGTGAGCAGTTCTTC. It codes for CSVGAGTSGSSEQFF.